This record concerns one TCR beta chain sequence. The data stem from a study of cytomegalovirus exposure and HLA in healthy donors. Background on the study: In an earlier analysis, around 120 million unique TCR beta sequences were found from some 200 million T cells. Early release data held some 79 million unique TCRs from HLA-typed donors.

The PCR used 60 Vbeta and 13 Jbeta primers. Data came from immunoSEQ multiplex PCR; TCRdb stores just in-frame clones and leaves some out. The table shows fewer than 200,000 clones, with about four fifths occurring only once. The sequenced material came from PBMCs. The TCR sequence derives from a man aged 40-50 years in good health and CMV-seropositive.

DNA of the CDR3: TGTGCCAGCAGCGGGATACAGGGAAACACCATATATTTT. Its translation: CASSGIQGNTIYF. The chain combines TRBV9 with TRBJ1-3; D is unclear. The CDR3 totals 13 residues. CDR1 is SGDLS and CDR2 is YYNGEE in the germline V gene. The V and J ends lost 3 bases and 4 bases respectively, with 8 bases between them.